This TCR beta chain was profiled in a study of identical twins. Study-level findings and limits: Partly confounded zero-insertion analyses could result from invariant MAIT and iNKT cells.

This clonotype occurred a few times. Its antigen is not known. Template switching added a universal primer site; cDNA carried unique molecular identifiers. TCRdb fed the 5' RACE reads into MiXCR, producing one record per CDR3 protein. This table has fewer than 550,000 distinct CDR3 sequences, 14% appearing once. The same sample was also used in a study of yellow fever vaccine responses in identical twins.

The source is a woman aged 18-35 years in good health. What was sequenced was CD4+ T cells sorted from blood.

The CDR3 nucleotides are TGTGCCAGCAGCCCCCGGGACGGAAAAGAGACCCAGTACTTC. Translation gives CASSPRDGKETQYF. This sequence joins TRBV7-9 and TRBJ2-5; perhaps D is TRBD1 or TRBD2 (5 bases each). Germline V CDR1 and CDR2: SEHNR, FQNEAQ (reference sequence). Trimming stripped 5 bases from V and 3 bases from J, with 13 bases between. There are 14 residues in the CDR3.